These 4 T cell receptor beta chains share one sample of origin, sequenced in a study of T-cell reconstitution after alpha-beta-depleted transplantation in children. The TCRbeta library incorporated unique molecular identifiers. TCRdb processed the PCR reads anew with MiXCR; each CDR3 protein has one entry. The table shows about 690,000 distinct CDR3 sequences, with around 17% occurring only once. Sequenced here: PBMCs from the stem cell graft donor, sampled from the stem cell graft. The receptors originated from a human donor who donated a stem cell graft to a child with acute myeloid leukemia.

This clonotype was detected ten times or more. The V and J genes are TRBV20-1 and TRBJ2-3, with a weak D call TRBD2 (6 bases). Per the germline V gene, CDR1 is DFQATT and CDR2 is SNEGSKA (reference sequence). The CDR3 is 15 amino acids. V gave up 0 bases and J gave up 0 bases, with 10 bases separating them. CDR3 sequence: CSARDRGVSTDTQYF. The CDR3 nucleotides are TGCAGTGCTAGAGATCGCGGGGTTAGCACAGATACGCAGTATTTT.

Notes on this clonotype: One end of the junction does not line up with germline, which may come from a read error. This CDR3 reads CASSLSAANERLFF. CDR3 DNA sequence: TGTGCCAGCAGCTTAAGTGCGGCTAATGAAAGACTGTTTTTT. The chain recombines TRBV7-6 with TRBJ1-4, with D unclear. CDR1 and CDR2 from the germline V gene are SGHVS and FNYEAQ. The CDR3 runs 14 residues.

The chain joins TRBV12-3 or TRBV12-4 to TRBJ2-4; D unresolved. Deletions cut 3 bases from V and 7 bases from J, with 13 bases between. The CDR3 has 14 residues. The CDR3 coding sequence is TGTGCCAGCAGTTTGAGCAGGCGTTTTAACATTCAGTACTTC. Amino acid sequence: CASSLSRRFNIQYF.

The rearrangement joins TRBV12-3 or TRBV12-4 to TRBJ1-6, with D uncertain. The V end was cut by 3 bases, the J end by 7 bases, with 10 bases between. The CDR3 runs 14 residues. In DNA, the CDR3 is TGTGCCAGCAGTTTTGGACGGATAAATTCACCCCTCCACTTT. As protein: CASSFGRINSPLHF.